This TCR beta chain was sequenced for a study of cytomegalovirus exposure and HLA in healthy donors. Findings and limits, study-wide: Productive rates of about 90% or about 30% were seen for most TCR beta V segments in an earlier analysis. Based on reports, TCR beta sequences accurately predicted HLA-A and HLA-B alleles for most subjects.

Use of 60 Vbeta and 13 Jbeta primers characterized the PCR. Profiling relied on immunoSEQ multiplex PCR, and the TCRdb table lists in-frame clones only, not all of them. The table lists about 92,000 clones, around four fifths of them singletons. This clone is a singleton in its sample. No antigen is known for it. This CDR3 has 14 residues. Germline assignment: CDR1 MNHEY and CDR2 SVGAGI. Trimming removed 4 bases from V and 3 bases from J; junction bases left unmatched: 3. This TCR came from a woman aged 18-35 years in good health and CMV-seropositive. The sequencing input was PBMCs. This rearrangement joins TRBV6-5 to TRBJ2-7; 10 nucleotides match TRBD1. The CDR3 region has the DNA TGTGCCAGCAGTTTAGGACAGGGGGACTACGAGCAGTACTTC. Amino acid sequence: CASSLGQGDYEQYF.